Each of the 22 T cell receptor beta chains below was sequenced from the same sample in a study of T cells in Graves' hyperthyroidism and ophthalmopathy. Amplified TCR beta CDR3 regions derived from RNA transcripts. Using the HTBI primer set, a first-round RT-PCR was run on the TCR CDR3. TCRdb called the multiplex PCR reads again in MiXCR, with one record for every CDR3 protein. In the table there are a few hundred thousand distinct CDR3 sequences, less than 20% of which are singletons. The sequenced material came from blood. These receptors were obtained from a woman aged 45 to 65 with Graves' hyperthyroidism.

Points on this clonotype: One base away lies a much larger clone, so this may be a sequencing read error. V gene TRBV29-1 combines with J gene TRBJ2-5; tentative D call: TRBD1 (6 bases). This CDR3 is built from 11 residues. Germline CDR1 and CDR2: SQVTM and ANQGSEA. The DNA for the CDR3 is TGCAGTGCGTCAGGGGAAGAGACCCAGTACTTC. Protein product: CSASGEETQYF.

The chain recombines TRBV6-1 with TRBJ2-7; possible D gene TRBD2, 7 bases. CDR1 MNHNS and CDR2 SASEGT come from the germline V gene. Trimming pared 7 bases from V and 7 bases from J, leaving 20 bases between. CDR3 length: 14 residues. The CDR3, as DNA: TGTGCCAGCACTTCCGCGGGGGCGTCTTGGGAGCAGTACTTC. Encoded protein: CASTSAGASWEQYF.

This clonotype was counted many times. J is TRBJ2-3 and V is TRBV20-1; D may be TRBD2 (6 bases). Germline CDR1 is DFQATT and CDR2 is SNEGSKA (reference sequence). With 3 bases removed from V and 2 bases from J, the gap between germline ends came to 15 bases. The CDR3 extends over 15 amino acids. The DNA of the CDR3 is TGCAGTGCTAGGTCTAGCGCCGGGGCCACAGATACGCAGTATTTT. This gives the protein CSARSSAGATDTQYF.

In this sample, this clonotype turned up many times. The gene calls are TRBV20-1 and TRBJ2-1, with 10 bases lining up with TRBD1. This CDR3 has 14 residues. Unmatched junction bases numbered 9, after V lost 5 bases and J lost 8 bases. Germline assignment: CDR1 DFQATT and CDR2 SNEGSKA (reference sequence). Here the CDR3 DNA reads TGCAGTGCTGCTGAGGGACAGGGGCGCGATGAGCAGTTCTTC. Protein product: CSAAEGQGRDEQFF.

This sequence joins TRBV12-3 or TRBV12-4 and TRBJ1-1; no definite D call. The CDR3 sequence is 14 residues long. V shed 5 bases and J shed 0 bases, with 10 bases lying between them. For the CDR3, the DNA is TGTGCCAGCAGTCCCTCGGACGTGAACACTGAAGCTTTCTTT. Translation: CASSPSDVNTEAFF.

This clonotype was detected many times. V and J are TRBV7-9 and TRBJ2-1; D not certain. Trimming stripped 7 bases from V and 12 bases from J, with 22 bases between. Germline loops: CDR1 SEHNR, CDR2 FQNEAQ (reference sequence). The CDR3 extends over 14 amino acids. CDR3 amino acids: CASTHTDAAEGQFF. DNA of the CDR3: TGTGCCAGCACCCATACGGACGCGGCTGAAGGGCAGTTCTTC.

The rearrangement joins TRBV7-2 to TRBJ2-1; 7 nucleotides align to TRBD1. This CDR3 region has 14 residues. V dropped 4 bases and J dropped 8; count of bases not matched to a gene: 8. Germline lookup yields CDR1 SGHTA and CDR2 FQGNSA. CDR3 in DNA: TGTGCCAGCAGCTCGGGACAGCCCACTGATGAGCAGTTCTTC. Residues: CASSSGQPTDEQFF.

This clonotype was recorded at least ten times. The CDR3 loop reads CRVTSARTDTQYF. In DNA form, the CDR3 reads TGCAGGGTCACTAGCGCCCGCACAGATACGCAGTATTTT. The chain employs TRBV20-1 and TRBJ2-3, with 7 bases identical to TRBD2. Germline loops: CDR1 DFQATT, CDR2 SNEGSKA (reference sequence). This CDR3 is built from 13 residues.

With regard to this clonotype: This clone may be a read error of a much larger clone one base away. This sequence joins TRBV5-1 and TRBJ2-1; D gene uncertain. CDR1 is SGHRS, CDR2 YFSETQ, per germline. The CDR3 is made up of 14 amino acids. This CDR3 reads CASTLGPVTNGQFF. The CDR3 coding sequence is TGCGCCAGCACCCTAGGGCCGGTAACCAATGGGCAGTTCTTC.

This clonotype was picked up many times. The V call is TRBV6-1, the J call TRBJ1-5, with D unresolved. Trimming shortened V by 7 bases and J by 4 bases, and 11 bases separated the two germline ends. Germline-derived CDR1 and CDR2 are MNHNS and SASEGT. This CDR3 is 13 amino acids long. The CDR3 region has the DNA TGTGCCAGCATACTACAGACGAATCAGCCCCAGCATTTT. Translation gives CASILQTNQPQHF.

The sample holds many counts of this clonotype. The chain uses TRBV7-2 and TRBJ2-3; D unresolved. The CDR3 is made up of 13 amino acids. Germline CDR1 and CDR2: SGHTA and FQGNSA. V shed 1 base and J shed 2 bases, with 4 bases lying between them. CDR3 residues: CASSLDNTDTQYF. The DNA for the CDR3 is TGTGCCAGCAGCTTAGACAACACAGATACGCAGTATTTT.

The chain joins TRBV19 to TRBJ2-7, with a possible D match to TRBD1 (5 bases). The CDR3 is 14 residues long. Germline-derived CDR1 and CDR2 are LNHDA and SQIVND (reference sequence). V lost 6 bases and J 0 bases, leaving 12 bases between the germline ends. The chain's CDR3 is CASSWTTNSYEQYF. CDR3 bases: TGTGCCAGTAGCTGGACAACGAACTCCTACGAGCAGTACTTC.

The table lists this clonotype with many counts. V is TRBV20-1 and J is TRBJ1-5; tentative D call: TRBD1 (5 bases). Between the trimmed V and J ends, which lost 6 bases and 3 bases, there was a span of 12 bases. The CDR3 loop spans 13 amino acids. Per the germline V gene, CDR1 is DFQATT and CDR2 is SNEGSKA (reference sequence). The CDR3 loop reads CSARPGPNQPQHF. The CDR3 nucleotides are TGCAGTGCCCGGCCGGGACCCAATCAGCCCCAGCATTTT.

This clonotype was counted many times. The chain joins TRBV5-8 to TRBJ1-2; a possible D gene is TRBD1 (5 bases). The CDR3 is made up of 14 amino acids. V was pared by 3 bases and J by 3 bases, with 12 bases between. Germline V lookup: CDR1 SGHTS, CDR2 YDEGEE. The CDR3 loop reads CASSSVGVDYGYTF. CDR3 nucleotides: TGTGCCAGCAGCTCGGTGGGGGTAGACTATGGCTACACCTTC.

The gene calls are TRBV6-1 and TRBJ1-4; D is unclear. The CDR3 runs 15 residues. Germline CDR1 is MNHNS and CDR2 is SASEGT. The germline V and J ends were trimmed by 6 bases and 0 bases, with 11 bases remaining between them. CDR3 in amino acids: CASRGTFATNEKLFF. In nucleotides, the CDR3 is TGTGCCAGCAGAGGAACCTTTGCAACTAATGAAAAACTGTTTTTT.

This clonotype was observed many times. This chain uses TRBV28 with TRBJ1-1; D unresolved. The CDR3 contains 15 residues. Germline V gene lookup returns CDR1 MDHEN and CDR2 SYDVKM. The germline V and J ends were trimmed by 5 bases and 1 base, with 14 bases remaining between them. CDR3 sequence (DNA): TGTGCCAGCAGTCGTCCGGATGGTGGGAACACTGAAGCTTTCTTT. As protein: CASSRPDGGNTEAFF.

Ten or more counts support this clonotype. The rearrangement links TRBV5-1 to TRBJ2-7, with 7 bases lining up with TRBD1. There are 14 residues in the CDR3. With 4 bases clipped from V and 3 bases from J, the junction kept 7 bases outside the gene matches. Germline V gene data show CDR1 as SGHRS and CDR2 as YFSETQ. The CDR3 DNA reads TGCGCCAGCAGCCAAAACCGGGACAGCTACGAGCAGTACTTC. It is translated as CASSQNRDSYEQYF. Full variable domain (rest looked up from reference TRBV5-1 and TRBJ2-7): KAGVTQTPRYLIKTRGQQVTLSCSPISGHRSVSWYQQTPGQGLQFLFEYFSETQRNKGNFPGRFSGRQFSNSRSEMNVSTLELGDSALYLCASSQNRDSYEQYFGPGTRLTVT.

The chain joins TRBV19 to TRBJ1-6, with a weak D call TRBD1 (5 bases). Per the germline V gene, CDR1 is LNHDA and CDR2 is SQIVND (reference sequence). V shed 7 bases and J shed 8 bases, with 27 bases lying between them. The CDR3 contains 18 residues. CDR3 in DNA: TGTGCCAGTACCGATATCCTCGGGACGGGAGATCCGCATTCACCCCTCCACTTT. Amino acids: CASTDILGTGDPHSPLHF.

This clonotype was counted at least ten times. V is TRBV9 and J is TRBJ2-1; D ambiguous. The ends were cut back, 0 bases at V and 7 bases at J, with 8 bases in the middle. CDR1 is SGDLS and CDR2 is YYNGEE in the germline V gene. The CDR3 sequence is 13 residues long. The DNA for the CDR3 is TGTGCCAGCAGCGTAGTTCAAGGGAATGAGCAGTTCTTC. Translation: CASSVVQGNEQFF.

The V call is TRBV5-6, the J call TRBJ1-6, with D uncertain. The CDR3 totals 14 residues. The ends were cut back, 2 bases at V and 6 bases at J, with 9 bases in the middle. CDR1 and CDR2 (germline): SGHDT, YYEEEE. Here the CDR3 reads CASSFTQANSPLHF. CDR3 nucleotides: TGTGCCAGCAGCTTCACGCAAGCTAATTCACCCCTCCACTTT.

This clonotype was seen ten or more times. This rearrangement joins TRBV6-1 to TRBJ1-3; TRBD1 aligns across 7 bases. This CDR3 has 15 amino acids. The V gene's germline CDR1 is MNHNS and CDR2 SASEGT. V lost 1 base and J lost 2; bases outside the gene matches: 2. CDR3 DNA sequence: TGTGCCAGCAGTGAAGGAGGGACAGCTGGAAACACCATATATTTT. Translation: CASSEGGTAGNTIYF.

Turning to this clonotype: A clone one base away is much larger, so this may be a read error. This chain joins TRBV28 and TRBJ1-2; D remains ambiguous. Looked up from germline, CDR1 is MDHEN and CDR2 is SYDVKM. The CDR3 spans 14 residues. CDR3: CASSLPVERYGHTF. The CDR3, as DNA: TGTGCCAGCAGTTTACCTGTGGAGCGCTATGGCCACACCTTC.